Listed here are 8 T cell receptor beta chains from one sample, sequenced in a study of CD8 T cells in ankylosing spondylitis. TCRdb ran MiXCR on the 5' RACE reads and lists one entry per CDR3 protein. Seen here are approximately 440,000 distinct CDR3 sequences, over 15% observed once, and the top ten hold approximately 0.93%. These TCRs' antigens remain unknown. Overall study findings and caveats: For ankylosing spondylitis blood, a TCR beta motif of several highly homologous variants appeared characteristic.

The source material was blood, either unsorted or a sorted T cell fraction (not recorded which). The receptors were gathered from a male donor with ankylosing spondylitis.

V usage is TRBV18 and J usage is TRBJ2-1; 10 positions agree with TRBD2. V lost 1 base to trimming and J lost 9 bases; unmatched junction nucleotides: 6. Looked up from germline, CDR1 is KGHSH and CDR2 is LQKENI. There are 15 residues in the CDR3. In DNA, the CDR3 is TGTGCCAGCTCACCACGTCAGCGGGAGGGAACTGAGCAGTTCTTC. Residues: CASSPRQREGTEQFF.

In its sample, this clonotype was seen a few times. This chain uses TRBV5-6 with TRBJ2-7; possibly TRBD1 for D (6 bases). V dropped 4 bases and J dropped 5 bases, with 25 bases sitting between them. Germline values: CDR1 SGHDT, CDR2 YYEEEE. CDR3 length: 17 residues. CDR3 sequence reads: CASSPGVKGILVDEQYF. In nucleotides, the CDR3 is TGTGCCAGCAGCCCAGGGGTAAAGGGGATCTTAGTCGACGAGCAGTACTTC.

This clonotype was seen only a few times. V usage is TRBV20-1 and J usage is TRBJ2-7, with 11 bases fitting TRBD1. Losses at the gene ends were 4 bases for V and 3 bases for J; bases not matched to a gene: 11. Germline V gene data show CDR1 as DFQATT and CDR2 as SNEGSKA (reference sequence). The CDR3 runs 16 residues. The CDR3 DNA reads as TGCAGTGCTACCGCCCCCGGGACAGGGGGTTTCTACGAGCAGTACTTC. Residues: CSATAPGTGGFYEQYF.

This clonotype has only one observation. This chain uses TRBV5-1 with TRBJ1-4; 7 bases match TRBD1. There are 15 residues in the CDR3. Losses at the gene ends were 2 bases for V and 5 bases for J; bases not matched to a gene: 6. Germline CDR1 and CDR2: SGHRS and YFSETQ. The CDR3: CASSFSQGRNEKLFF. The CDR3 nucleotides are TGCGCCAGCAGCTTCTCACAGGGGCGGAATGAAAAACTGTTTTTT.

The chain couples TRBV6-6 to TRBJ2-7, with D hard to call. Between the trimmed V and J ends, which lost 2 bases and 1 base, there was a span of 6 bases. CDR1 and CDR2 from the germline V gene are MNHNY and SVGAGI (reference sequence). The length of the CDR3 is 13 residues. CDR3 DNA: TGTGCCAGCAGTTACAAGGGTTCCTACGAGCAGTACTTC. Translating gives CASSYKGSYEQYF.

The rearrangement uses TRBV12-3 or TRBV12-4 and TRBJ1-3, with D unclear. CDR3 length: 15 amino acids. The V end lost 3 bases, the J end lost 1 base, and 10 bases lay between the germline ends. CDR3 sequence: CASSFFVSSGNTIYF. The DNA of the CDR3 is TGTGCCAGCAGTTTCTTTGTCAGTTCTGGAAACACCATATATTTT.

The chain joins TRBV7-2 to TRBJ2-7; 9 bases are a match to TRBD2. Losses at the gene ends were 5 bases for V and 3 bases for J; bases not matched to a gene: 8. Germline V gives CDR1 SGHTA, CDR2 FQGNSA. The CDR3 sequence is 15 residues long. The CDR3, as DNA: TGTGCCAGCAGCCTCACTAGCGGGTTACACTACGAGCAGTACTTC. Its translation is CASSLTSGLHYEQYF.

This clonotype has a single count. The chain joins TRBV20-1 to TRBJ1-5; D gene ambiguous. V was trimmed by 0 bases and J by 2 bases, leaving 11 bases between them. This CDR3 contains 15 residues. The germline V gene has CDR1 DFQATT and CDR2 SNEGSKA (reference sequence). The CDR3 loop is CSARETLKGNQPQHF. The CDR3 DNA is TGCAGTGCTAGAGAAACCCTAAAGGGCAATCAGCCCCAGCATTTT.